The 21 T cell receptor beta chains below were found in one sample sequenced in a study of post-analysis software for immune sequencing data. Study-wide results and caveats: Among roughly five TRBV segments more frequent in patients than controls were TRBV5-6, TRBV5-1 and TRBV20-1.

Unique molecular identifiers were carried by the TCR beta cDNA libraries. TCRdb fed the PCR reads into MiXCR, producing one record per CDR3 protein. The sample gives about 260,000 distinct CDR3 sequences, 30% to 45% of which show up once; 4% to 5.5% is in the top ten. Antigen specificity for these receptors is unknown. Sequencing was performed on blood. Receptors originate from a girl aged 10-17 years with multiple sclerosis.

This clonotype was seen repeatedly, ten times or more. V usage is TRBV20-1 and J usage is TRBJ2-5; D uncertain. With 6 bases removed from V and 1 base from J, the gap between germline ends came to 15 bases. This CDR3 region has 14 residues. Germline V gene sequence: CDR1 DFQATT, CDR2 SNEGSKA (reference sequence). The CDR3 sequence is CSAPKDGPQETQYF. CDR3 coding DNA: TGCAGTGCACCCAAGGACGGGCCCCAAGAGACCCAGTACTTC.

The sample holds many counts of this clonotype. The chain links TRBV6-1 to TRBJ2-7; D gene uncertain. V dropped 7 bases and J dropped 7 bases, with 14 bases sitting between them. CDR3 length: 12 amino acids. Germline V lookup: CDR1 MNHNS, CDR2 SASEGT. The CDR3 bases are TGTGCCAGCATAGGGAACTCTAGGGAGCAGTACTTC. It yields the protein CASIGNSREQYF.

The CDR3 is CASSEGRTGGKLFF. DNA for the CDR3: TGTGCCAGCAGTGAAGGTCGGACAGGGGGAAAACTGTTTTTT. The chain uses TRBV6-1 and TRBJ1-4, with 10 positions matching TRBD1. J lost 10 bases, V lost 1 base, and 3 bases had no gene match. CDR1 and CDR2 (germline): MNHNS, SASEGT. The CDR3 has 14 residues.

There are a few counts of this clonotype. This chain links TRBV12-3 or TRBV12-4 with TRBJ2-1; unclear D gene. The CDR3 totals 15 residues. The V and J ends lost 3 bases and 4 bases respectively, with 13 bases between them. CDR3 sequence reads: CASSLTRLAYNEQFF. CDR3 DNA: TGTGCCAGCAGTTTGACGAGACTGGCGTACAATGAGCAGTTCTTC.

Ten or more counts support this clonotype. J is TRBJ2-5 and V is TRBV3-1, with TRBD1 matching 9 bases. The trim removed 2 bases at V and 4 bases at J, leaving 5 bases unmatched. This CDR3 contains 15 residues. Germline V gives CDR1 LGHDT, CDR2 YNNKEL (reference sequence). CDR3 protein: CASSQTTGGGETQYF. Here the CDR3 DNA reads TGTGCCAGCAGCCAAACAACAGGGGGCGGAGAGACCCAGTACTTC.

This clonotype was counted ten times or more. The V call is TRBV7-2, the J call TRBJ1-4; 7 positions agree with TRBD1. The CDR3 runs 14 residues. V trimming: 5 bases; J trimming: 7 bases; junction bases outside the gene matches: 7. In germline, CDR1 is SGHTA, CDR2 FQGNSA. CDR3 bases: TGTGCCAGCAGCCCGTCAGGGGGACGTGAAAAACTGTTTTTT. It encodes CASSPSGGREKLFF.

The V call is TRBV12-5, the J call TRBJ2-6; 15 bases align to TRBD2. The V segment lost 7 bases and the J segment 0 bases; nucleotides outside the gene matches: 13. The germline CDR1 and CDR2 sequences are LGHNT and FRNRAP. This CDR3 is 21 amino acids long. CDR3 residues: CASDITGTSGRSDSGANVLTF. The CDR3 nucleotides are TGTGCTAGTGACATTACAGGGACTAGCGGGAGGTCGGACTCTGGGGCCAACGTCCTGACTTTC.

This clonotype was recorded many times. V and J are TRBV9 and TRBJ2-1, with D maybe TRBD2 (5 bases). Germline CDR1 reads SGDLS; CDR2 reads YYNGEE. The CDR3 contains 17 residues. Trimming removed 0 bases at V and 2 bases at J, with 15 bases between. CDR3 coding DNA: TGTGCCAGCAGCGTAGCTTTACCCGGGAACCCCTACAATGAGCAGTTCTTC. It yields the protein CASSVALPGNPYNEQFF.

CDR3 coding DNA: TGTGCCAGCAGTTTAGATATCACTAGCCGCTCGGAGCAGTTCTTC. Its translation: CASSLDITSRSEQFF. The V gene is TRBV12-3 or TRBV12-4, the J gene TRBJ2-1; possible D gene TRBD2, 6 bases. The V and J ends lost 1 base and 10 bases respectively, with 17 bases between them. The CDR3 spans 15 residues.

V is TRBV19 and J is TRBJ1-6; 10 bases match TRBD1. V was pared by 8 bases and J by 10 bases, with 5 bases of the junction left unmatched. Germline-derived CDR1 and CDR2 are LNHDA and SQIVND (reference sequence). CDR3 length: 13 amino acids. CDR3 in DNA: TGTGCCAGTCGACAGGGGGCATTATCACCCCTCCACTTT. Protein: CASRQGALSPLHF.

This clonotype has ten or more counts. V gene TRBV6-5 combines with J gene TRBJ2-7, with 10 bases identical to TRBD2. CDR1 MNHEY and CDR2 SVGAGI come from the germline V gene. Trimming cost V 0 bases and J 2 bases; bases outside gene matches: 4. CDR3 length: 16 amino acids. The DNA of the CDR3 is TGTGCCAGCAGTTACTCACTAGCGGGATCCCCCTACGAGCAGTACTTC. It translates to CASSYSLAGSPYEQYF.

This clonotype was recorded many times. The chain links TRBV7-9 to TRBJ2-1, with 13 bases fitting TRBD2. V trimming: 0 bases; J trimming: 0 bases; junction bases outside the gene matches: 5. Germline CDR1 reads SEHNR; CDR2 reads FQNEAQ (reference sequence). This CDR3 comprises 19 residues. The DNA of the CDR3 is TGTGCCAGCAGCTTAGCCGGGACTAGCGGGGCTAGCTCCTACAATGAGCAGTTCTTC. It is translated as CASSLAGTSGASSYNEQFF.

The genes are TRBV10-1 and TRBJ2-1; 9 nucleotides match TRBD1. Germline loops: CDR1 WNHNN, CDR2 SYGVQD (reference sequence). CDR3 length: 15 amino acids. With V trimmed by 2 bases and J by 4 bases, 3 bases remained unmatched. CDR3 in DNA: TGCGCCAGCAGTGAGAGGACAGGGGATTACAATGAGCAGTTCTTC. It codes for CASSERTGDYNEQFF.

V and J are TRBV6-1 and TRBJ2-6, with 7 bases identical to TRBD1. The germline V gene has CDR1 MNHNS and CDR2 SASEGT. V was clipped by 3 bases and J by 0 bases; unmatched bases: 8. There are 18 residues in the CDR3. The CDR3 spells CASSEAQDRLSGANVLTF. In DNA form, the CDR3 reads TGTGCCAGCAGTGAGGCACAGGACAGGCTCTCTGGGGCCAACGTCCTGACTTTC.

About this clonotype: Being one base from a much bigger clone, this may be a read error. This chain connects TRBV6-1 to TRBJ2-2; tentatively, D is TRBD2 (5 bases). The CDR3 contains 15 residues. Germline V gene lookup returns CDR1 MNHNS and CDR2 SASEGT. CDR3 sequence reads: CASSVNPGLVGERFF. CDR3 in DNA: TGTGCCAGCAGTGTGAATCCAGGTCTGGTCGGGGAGCGGTTTTTT.

The rearrangement uses TRBV29-1 and TRBJ2-1; 7 bases agree with TRBD1. The junction had 11 bases not matched to a gene; V was cut back by 7 bases and J by 8 bases. The CDR3 runs 13 residues. CDR1 SQVTM and CDR2 ANQGSEA come from the germline V gene. CDR3 loop: CSALTGVEYEQFF. The CDR3 DNA reads as TGCAGCGCCTTAACAGGGGTGGAGTATGAGCAGTTCTTC.

This clonotype was seen at least ten times. J is TRBJ2-3 and V is TRBV15; maybe TRBD1 (7 bases). Germline CDR1 LNHNV, CDR2 YYDKDF (reference sequence). The CDR3 consists of 13 residues. The ends were cut back, 3 bases at V and 4 bases at J, with 8 bases in the middle. For the CDR3, the DNA is TGTGCCACCAGCAGCAGGGGGGCAGATACGCAGTATTTT. Translating it yields CATSSRGADTQYF.

The chain combines TRBV20-1 with TRBJ2-1; 10 bases fit TRBD2. This CDR3 has 13 amino acids. Germline V lookup: CDR1 DFQATT, CDR2 SNEGSKA (reference sequence). DNA for the CDR3: TGCAGGCCGGCTAGCGGGAGTCCCCATGAGCAGTTCTTC. It is translated as CRPASGSPHEQFF.

This clonotype was counted only a few times. The V call is TRBV9, the J call TRBJ2-2, with D possibly TRBD2 on 5 matching bases. Germline CDR1 SGDLS, CDR2 YYNGEE. This CDR3 region has 15 residues. V was cut by 2 bases and J by 4 bases, with 12 bases left in between. Written as DNA, the CDR3 is TGTGCCAGCAGCGTCAATTTTGGGAGCACCGGGGAGCTGTTTTTT. This sequence encodes CASSVNFGSTGELFF. Full variable domain (rest looked up from reference TRBV9 and TRBJ2-2): DSGVTQTPKHLITATGQRVTLRCSPRSGDLSVYWYQQSLDQGLQFLIQYYNGEERAKGNILERFSAQQFPDLHSELNLSSLELGDSALYFCASSVNFGSTGELFFGEGSRLTVL.

This clonotype was seen more than once but under ten times. The chain links TRBV5-1 to TRBJ1-2; 7 nucleotides line up with TRBD1. CDR3 length: 15 residues. Germline V gives CDR1 SGHRS, CDR2 YFSETQ. The trim removed 3 bases at V and 4 bases at J, leaving 9 bases unmatched. This chain's CDR3 is CASSSGQAVGYGYTF. CDR3 nucleotides: TGCGCCAGCAGCTCTGGACAGGCCGTAGGCTATGGCTACACCTTC. The full variable domain, with the rest looked up from reference TRBV5-1 and TRBJ1-2, is KAGVTQTPRYLIKTRGQQVTLSCSPISGHRSVSWYQQTPGQGLQFLFEYFSETQRNKGNFPGRFSGRQFSNSRSEMNVSTLELGDSALYLCASSSGQAVGYGYTFGSGTRLTVV.

This rearrangement joins TRBV24-1 to TRBJ2-7; TRBD2 matches at 13 bases. Germline CDR1 reads KGHDR; CDR2 reads SFDVKD. The CDR3 sequence is 16 residues long. J lost 7 bases, V lost 0 bases, and 5 bases had no gene match. The CDR3 DNA sequence: TGTGCCACCAGTGATTTGGGACTAGCGGGAGATGGTGAGCAGTACTTC. This translates into CATSDLGLAGDGEQYF.